These 24 T cell receptor beta chains were sequenced from one sample in a study of molecular identifiers for immune sequencing clone quantification. TCRdb used MiXCR to reprocess the PCR reads, holding one entry per CDR3 protein. The sample contains about 70,000 distinct CDR3 sequences, about a sixth of which appear only once. Sequencing was done on a sample of naive CD8+ T cells from blood, with Jurkat cell RNA spiked in. The subset is: FACS-sorted CD8+CD4-CCR7+CD45RA+ naive T cells. All receptors come from a human donor in good health. Some libraries in this study had Jurkat cell RNA spiked in.

This sequence joins TRBV27 and TRBJ2-1; TRBD2 agrees at 14 bases. CDR3 length equals 15 residues. Looked up from germline, CDR1 is MNHEY and CDR2 is SMNVEV (reference sequence). The junction had 3 bases not matched to a gene; V was cut back by 4 bases and J by 7 bases. The CDR3 reads CASSWGLAGANEQFF. The CDR3 coding sequence is TGTGCCAGCAGTTGGGGACTAGCGGGAGCGAATGAGCAGTTCTTC.

Ten or more counts support this clonotype. The chain employs TRBV30 and TRBJ2-1; 15 bases fit TRBD2. Losses at the gene ends were 0 bases for V and 9 bases for J; bases not matched to a gene: 3. Germline V lookup: CDR1 GTSNPN, CDR2 SVGIG (reference sequence). The CDR3 has 15 residues. CDR3 sequence: CAWSVGLAGGSEQFF. For the CDR3, the DNA is TGTGCCTGGAGTGTAGGACTAGCGGGAGGGAGTGAGCAGTTCTTC.

Points on this clonotype: A read error may be the cause here, since a much bigger clone is one base away. V is TRBV20-1 and J is TRBJ1-2; possibly TRBD1 for D (6 bases). CDR3 length equals 14 residues. CDR1 DFQATT and CDR2 SNEGSKA come from the germline V gene (reference sequence). The CDR3 protein is CSAGDLTGNYGYTF. DNA for the CDR3: TGCAGTGCTGGAGACTTAACAGGGAACTATGGCTACACCTTC.

This chain connects TRBV5-5 to TRBJ2-1; D is perhaps TRBD2 (6 bases). Trimming cost V 0 bases and J 8 bases, with 15 bases left between them. From germline, CDR1 is SGHKS and CDR2 YYEKEE (reference sequence). This CDR3 has 15 residues. The CDR3 is CASSLEPSAYDEQFF. CDR3 nucleotide sequence: TGTGCCAGCAGCTTGGAGCCTAGCGCTTACGATGAGCAGTTCTTC.

This clonotype was recorded many times. The chain recombines TRBV27 with TRBJ1-1, with a tentative D call TRBD1 (5 bases). The V end was cut by 5 bases, the J end by 7 bases, with 17 bases between. Germline CDR1 is MNHEY and CDR2 is SMNVEV (reference sequence). The CDR3 has 14 residues. In DNA, the CDR3 is TGTGCCAGCAGTCTTATGATGGGGGAGGGTGAAGCTTTCTTT. Its translation: CASSLMMGEGEAFF.

Ten or more counts support this clonotype. V usage is TRBV27 and J usage is TRBJ2-7; D might be TRBD1 (6 bases). CDR1 is MNHEY, CDR2 SMNVEV, per germline (reference sequence). The germline V and J ends were trimmed by 2 bases and 5 bases, with 13 bases remaining between them. The CDR3 has 14 amino acids. DNA for the CDR3: TGTGCCAGCAGTTTAACAGGGACCTTCCACGAGCAGTACTTC. It translates to CASSLTGTFHEQYF.

Regarding this clonotype: It may be a read error: a sequence one base away is much more abundant. The chain recombines TRBV19 with TRBJ2-1; TRBD2 aligns across 9 bases. Germline lookup yields CDR1 LNHDA and CDR2 SQIVND (reference sequence). Trimming took 6 bases from V and 7 from J; bases not matched to a gene: 10. The CDR3 loop spans 15 amino acids. The CDR3 loop is CASRIPAGGGNEQFF. The CDR3 region has the DNA TGTGCCAGTAGGATACCAGCGGGAGGAGGGAATGAGCAGTTCTTC.

On this clonotype: It may be a read error: a sequence one base away is much more abundant. V usage is TRBV4-1 and J usage is TRBJ1-4; D gene unclear. The length of the CDR3 is 14 residues. Germline V gene lookup returns CDR1 MGHRA and CDR2 YSYEKL. The CDR3 bases are TGCGCCAGCAGCTCACATAGAACTAATGAAAAACTGCTTTTT. Its protein is CASSSHRTNEKLLF.

Note on this clonotype: This may arise from a read error, as a much more abundant clone is one base away. The chain links TRBV14 to TRBJ2-2, with D hard to call. The CDR3 has 13 amino acids. CDR1 and CDR2 (germline): SGHDN, FVKESK. CDR3 loop: CASGQVGTGELFF. CDR3 nucleotide sequence: TGTGCCAGCGGCCAAGTTGGCACCGGGGAGCTGTTTTTT.

The table lists this clonotype with many counts. The genes are TRBV7-9 and TRBJ2-1, with TRBD2 matching over 8 bases. V shed 2 bases and J 4 bases; nucleotides not matched to a gene: 7. The CDR3 runs to 16 residues. Germline V gene lookup returns CDR1 SEHNR and CDR2 FQNEAQ (reference sequence). The CDR3 loop reads CASSLFVLADYNEQFF. For the CDR3, the DNA is TGTGCCAGCAGCTTATTTGTACTAGCGGATTACAATGAGCAGTTCTTC.

Remarks on this clonotype: A junction boundary mismatches the germline segment, possibly from a read error. The rearrangement uses TRBV11-2 and TRBJ1-1; no reliable D call. CDR3 length: 13 residues. Germline CDR1 reads SGHAT; CDR2 reads FQNNGV. For the CDR3, the DNA is TGTACCAGCAGCTTAGATCCTCTTTCTGAAGCTTTCTTC. Protein sequence: CTSSLDPLSEAFF. The full variable domain, completed using reference TRBV11-2 and TRBJ1-1, is EAGVAQSPRYKIIEKRQSVAFWCNPISGHATLYWYQQILGQGPKLLIQFQNNGVVDDSQLPKDRFSAERLKGVDSTLKIQPAKLEDSAVYLCTSSLDPLSEAFFGQGTRLTVV.

At least ten counts were recorded for this clonotype. The rearrangement links TRBV20-1 to TRBJ1-5, with D perhaps TRBD1 (6 bases). Germline CDR1 is DFQATT and CDR2 is SNEGSKA (reference sequence). This CDR3 has 16 residues. Trimming cost V 0 bases and J 7 bases, with 19 bases left between them. CDR3 sequence: CSARDNREGVWQPQHF. In DNA form, the CDR3 reads TGCAGTGCTAGAGATAACAGGGAGGGGGTTTGGCAGCCCCAGCATTTT.

This clonotype was found once. Given a much more abundant clone one base away, this may be a read error. V usage is TRBV12-3 or TRBV12-4 and J usage is TRBJ2-7; D remains unclear. This CDR3 contains 12 residues. DNA for the CDR3: TGTGCCTGCAGTCCCGAGTCATACGAGCAGTACTTC. As protein: CACSPESYEQYF.

The sample holds a few counts of this clonotype. The gene calls are TRBV12-3 or TRBV12-4 and TRBJ2-5; D assignment may be TRBD1 or TRBD2 (5 bases each). The CDR3 runs to 14 residues. The ends were cut back, 6 bases at V and 5 bases at J, with 16 bases in the middle. CDR3 sequence (DNA): TGTGCCAGCAGGAAATTGGGGCCGGGGGAGACCCAGTACTTC. Translating it yields CASRKLGPGETQYF.

The table lists this clonotype with many counts. This sequence joins TRBV13 and TRBJ2-2; possibly TRBD2 for D (5 bases). V was clipped by 1 base and J by 1 base, with 13 bases between them. The length of the CDR3 is 17 residues. The V gene's germline CDR1 is PRHDT and CDR2 FYEKMQ (reference sequence). The chain's CDR3 is CASSLAPLTKNTGELFF. The DNA for the CDR3 is TGTGCCAGCAGCTTAGCTCCCCTGACTAAGAACACCGGGGAGCTGTTTTTT.

The table lists this clonotype with many counts. This chain connects TRBV6-5 to TRBJ2-2; 9 bases line up with TRBD2. This CDR3 has 15 residues. Per the germline V gene, CDR1 is MNHEY and CDR2 is SVGAGI. J was trimmed by 7 bases and V by 0 bases; bases with no gene match: 3. The CDR3 reads CASSYSSGSIGELFF. The CDR3 coding sequence is TGTGCCAGCAGTTACTCTAGCGGGAGTATCGGGGAGCTGTTTTTT.

Remarks on this clonotype: A much more abundant neighbour one base away suggests this may be a read error. This rearrangement joins TRBV4-2 to TRBJ1-1; D unresolved. The CDR3 is 12 amino acids. Germline V gene lookup returns CDR1 LGHNA and CDR2 YNFKEQ. V dropped 0 bases and J dropped 6 bases, with 5 bases sitting between them. CDR3 loop: CASSQENAEAFF. The CDR3, as DNA: TGTGCCAGCAGCCAAGAAAACGCTGAAGCTTTCTTT.

The table lists this clonotype with a count of one. A junction end diverges from the germline sequence, so it may reflect a read error. The V and J genes are TRBV7-6 and TRBJ2-2; 7 bases are shared with TRBD2. CDR3 size: 14 residues. Germline lookup yields CDR1 SGHVS and CDR2 FNYEAQ. CDR3 region: CASGPSGPAGELSF. For the CDR3, the DNA is TGTGCCAGCGGCCCATCTGGTCCCGCGGGGGAGCTGTCTTTT.

This clonotype has ten or more counts. The chain links TRBV20-1 to TRBJ1-2; unclear D gene. V lost 7 bases and J lost 7, with 4 bases in between. The CDR3 is made up of 8 amino acids. Germline V gives CDR1 DFQATT, CDR2 SNEGSKA (reference sequence). CDR3: CSVTGYTF. CDR3 DNA sequence: TGCAGTGTCACTGGCTACACCTTC.

Comment on this clonotype: This may come from a read error, since a much larger clone is one base off. The rearrangement joins TRBV27 to TRBJ1-3, with D possibly TRBD1 on 5 matching bases. The CDR3 is made up of 14 amino acids. Germline CDR1 MNHEY, CDR2 SMNVEV (reference sequence). This chain's CDR3 is CACSLGGTGNTIYF. DNA for the CDR3: TGTGCCTGCAGTTTGGGGGGAACTGGAAACACCATATATTTT.

This clonotype was detected many times. The chain recombines TRBV28 with TRBJ2-7; D not certain. The germline CDR1 and CDR2 sequences are MDHEN and SYDVKM. The CDR3 contains 14 residues. Trimming left V 3 bases short and J 5 bases short, with 14 bases between. CDR3 sequence (DNA): TGTGCCAGCAGTTTTACTGGAAAGGAGAACGAGCAGTACTTC. Encoded protein: CASSFTGKENEQYF.

This clonotype was seen repeatedly, ten times or more. The chain uses TRBV5-1 and TRBJ2-7; D not resolved. V gave up 0 bases and J gave up 3 bases, with 4 bases separating them. Germline V gene data show CDR1 as SGHRS and CDR2 as YFSETQ. The CDR3 length is 12 residues. DNA for the CDR3: TGCGCCAGCAGCTTGGATTTCTACGAGCAGTACTTC. Translation gives CASSLDFYEQYF.

The V gene is TRBV15, the J gene TRBJ1-2, with D unclear. The CDR3 covers 12 residues. Germline loops: CDR1 LNHNV, CDR2 YYDKDF (reference sequence). The V end was cut by 9 bases, the J end by 4 bases, with 12 bases between. DNA of the CDR3: TGTGCCACGTTTGCCCCCGTCTATGGCTACACCTTC. It specifies CATFAPVYGYTF.

This clonotype was counted ten times or more. This chain joins TRBV19 and TRBJ2-7, with 7 bases fitting TRBD1. This CDR3 is 14 amino acids long. The ends lost 9 bases at V and 4 bases at J; junction bases unmatched: 12. The germline gives CDR1 LNHDA, CDR2 SQIVND (reference sequence). CDR3 sequence: CASSNRGGSYEQYF. The CDR3 nucleotides read TGTGCCAGCAGCAACAGGGGCGGTTCATACGAGCAGTACTTC.